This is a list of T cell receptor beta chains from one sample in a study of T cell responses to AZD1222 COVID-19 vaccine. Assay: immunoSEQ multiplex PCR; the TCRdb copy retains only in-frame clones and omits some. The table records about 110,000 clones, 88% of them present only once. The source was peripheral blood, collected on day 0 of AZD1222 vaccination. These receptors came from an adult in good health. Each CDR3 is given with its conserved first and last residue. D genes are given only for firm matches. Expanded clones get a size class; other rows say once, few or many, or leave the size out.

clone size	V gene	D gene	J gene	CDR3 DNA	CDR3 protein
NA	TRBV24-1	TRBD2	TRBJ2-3	TGTGCCACCAGCGGTCCACCGACTAGCGGGCTCAGCACAGATACGCAGTATTTT	CATSGPPTSGLSTDTQYF
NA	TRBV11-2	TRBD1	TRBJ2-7	TGTGCCAGCAGCCGGGACAGGGAATACGAGCAGTACTTC	CASSRDREYEQYF
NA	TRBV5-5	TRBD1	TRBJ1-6	TGTGCCAGCAGCTTTTTGACAGGGAATAATTCACCCCTCCACTTT	CASSFLTGNNSPLHF
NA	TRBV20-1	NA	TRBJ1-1	TGCAGTGCTAGAGCGGGAACTGAAGCTTTCTTT	CSARAGTEAFF
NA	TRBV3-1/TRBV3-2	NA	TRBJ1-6	TGTGCCAGCAGCCGAGTCGACAGTAAACCCCTCCACTTT	CASSRVDSKPLHF
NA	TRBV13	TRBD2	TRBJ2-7	TGTGCCAGCGCGCCGGGACTAGAGAGTCACGAGCAGTACTTC	CASAPGLESHEQYF
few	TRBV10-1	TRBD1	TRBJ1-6	TGCGCCAGCAGTATGGGACAGAAAAATTCACCCCTCCACTTT	CASSMGQKNSPLHF
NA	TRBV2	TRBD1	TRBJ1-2	TGTGCCAGCAGTGAATTCAGGGGGCTCGATGGCTACACCTTC	CASSEFRGLDGYTF
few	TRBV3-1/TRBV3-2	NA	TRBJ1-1	TGTGCCAGCAGCCACGCCAAGCAAACAACTGAAGCTTTCTTT	CASSHAKQTTEAFF
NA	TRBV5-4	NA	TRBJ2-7	TGTGCCAGCAGCTTGGAGCCAGATAGGAGTTACGAGCAGTACTTC	CASSLEPDRSYEQYF
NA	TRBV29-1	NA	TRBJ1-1	TGCAGCGTTGAGCGGCAGCCCCTATTAGCTGAAGCTTTCTTT	CSVERQPLLAEAFF
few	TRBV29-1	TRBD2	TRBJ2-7	TGCAGCGGGAAGACTAGCGGGACTGCCGAGCAGTACTTC	CSGKTSGTAEQYF
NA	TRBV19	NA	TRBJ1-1	TGTGCCAGTAGTATGGACAGTGGGGGGACTGAAGCTTTCTTT	CASSMDSGGTEAFF
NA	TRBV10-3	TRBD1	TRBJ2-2	TGTGCCATCAGTGAGTCAGACAGGGATGCCGGGGAGCTGTTTTTT	CAISESDRDAGELFF
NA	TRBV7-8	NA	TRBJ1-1	TGTGCCAGCAGCTCTCCAGGGACGAGGACTGAAGCTTTCTTT	CASSSPGTRTEAFF
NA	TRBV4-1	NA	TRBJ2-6	TGCGCCAGCAGCTACCTCAACGTCCTGACTTTC	CASSYLNVLTF
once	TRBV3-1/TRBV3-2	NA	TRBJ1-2	TGTGCCAGCAGCCAGGGGGGAGGTAAGGGCTACACCTTC	CASSQGGGKGYTF
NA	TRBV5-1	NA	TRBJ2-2	TGCGCCAGCAGCTTGTTGCAATCGAACACCGGGGAGCTGTTTTTT	CASSLLQSNTGELFF
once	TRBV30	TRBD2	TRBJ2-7	TGTGCCTGGAGGACTAGCGGGCCATACGAGCAGTACTTC	CAWRTSGPYEQYF
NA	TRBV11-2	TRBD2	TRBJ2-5	TGTGCCAGCAGCTCCGGGGGGACCTTTCCCTACTTC	CASSSGGTFPYF
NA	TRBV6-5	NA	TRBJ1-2	TGTGCCAGCAGCGGCACAGGTTCACGAGGCTATGGCTACACCTTC	CASSGTGSRGYGYTF
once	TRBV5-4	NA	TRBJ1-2	TGTGCCAGCAGCCCCTTTAGGTGGGGGGAGGATGGCTACACCTTC	CASSPFRWGEDGYTF